This T cell receptor (beta chain) was captured in a study of shared T cell receptors in the human thymus. Germline V lookup: CDR1 SGDLS, CDR2 YYNGEE. V gave up 3 bases and J gave up 3 bases, with 9 bases separating them. The length of the CDR3 is 13 residues. As to this clone: Other DNA variants within this sample encode the same CDR3.

Data came from immunoSEQ multiplex PCR; TCRdb stores just in-frame clones and leaves some out. The repertoire holds hundreds of thousands of clones, with 75% to 90% as singletons. The same data also went into a second study, on human thymus T cells.

Input material: thymocytes. This chain joins TRBV9 and TRBJ1-2; the D is unclear. This TCR was recovered from a girl under two years old with a congenital heart defect. The CDR3, as DNA: TGTGCCAGCAGCGGCCCCCGGGACTATGGCTACACCTTC. Its translation is CASSGPRDYGYTF.